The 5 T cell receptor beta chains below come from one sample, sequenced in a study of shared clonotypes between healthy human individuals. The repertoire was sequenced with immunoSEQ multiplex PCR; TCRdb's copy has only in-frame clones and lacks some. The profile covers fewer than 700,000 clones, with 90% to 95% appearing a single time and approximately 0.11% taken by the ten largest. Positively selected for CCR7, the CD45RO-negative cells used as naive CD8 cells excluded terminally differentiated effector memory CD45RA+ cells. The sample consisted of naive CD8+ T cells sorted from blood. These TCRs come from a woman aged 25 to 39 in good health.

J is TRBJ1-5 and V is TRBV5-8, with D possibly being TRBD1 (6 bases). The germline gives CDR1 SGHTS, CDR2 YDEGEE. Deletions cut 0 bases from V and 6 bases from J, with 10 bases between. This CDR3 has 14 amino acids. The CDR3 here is CASSLEGVVQPQHF. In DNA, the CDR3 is TGTGCCAGCAGCTTGGAGGGGGTAGTTCAGCCCCAGCATTTT.

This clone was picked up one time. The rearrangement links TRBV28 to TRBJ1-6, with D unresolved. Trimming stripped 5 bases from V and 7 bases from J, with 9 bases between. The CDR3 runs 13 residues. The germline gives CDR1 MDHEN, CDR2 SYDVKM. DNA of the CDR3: TGTGCCAGCAGTCTGGTAGGCAATTCACCCCTCCACTTT. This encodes CASSLVGNSPLHF.

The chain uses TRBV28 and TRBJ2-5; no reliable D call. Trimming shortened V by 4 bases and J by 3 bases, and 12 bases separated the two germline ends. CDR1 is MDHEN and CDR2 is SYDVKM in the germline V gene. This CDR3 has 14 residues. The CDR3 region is CASSSNMVKETQYF. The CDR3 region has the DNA TGTGCCAGCAGTTCAAATATGGTGAAAGAGACCCAGTACTTC.

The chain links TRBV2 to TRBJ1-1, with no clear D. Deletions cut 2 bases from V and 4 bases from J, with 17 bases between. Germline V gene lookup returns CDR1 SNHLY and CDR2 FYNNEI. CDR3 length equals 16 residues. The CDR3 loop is CASSENLQPLLTEAFF. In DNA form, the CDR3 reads TGTGCCAGCAGTGAAAATCTCCAGCCTCTTCTCACTGAAGCTTTCTTT. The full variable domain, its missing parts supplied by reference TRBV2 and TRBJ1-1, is EPEVTQTPSHQVTQMGQEVILRCVPISNHLYFYWYRQILGQKVEFLVSFYNNEISEKSEIFDDQFSVERPDGSNFTLKIRSTKLEDSAMYFCASSENLQPLLTEAFFGQGTRLTVV.

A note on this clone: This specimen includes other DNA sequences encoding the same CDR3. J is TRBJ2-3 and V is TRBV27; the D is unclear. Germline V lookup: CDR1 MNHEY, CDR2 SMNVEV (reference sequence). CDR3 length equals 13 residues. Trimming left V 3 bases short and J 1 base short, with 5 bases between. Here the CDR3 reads CASSLGGTDTQYF. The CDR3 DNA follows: TGTGCCAGCAGTTTGGGTGGCACAGATACGCAGTATTTT.